This T cell receptor beta chain was sequenced for a study of post-analysis software for immune sequencing data. Study at large: Included among the disease courses, which were recorded for the cohort, were relapsing-remitting, secondary progressive and progressive-relapsing multiple sclerosis. Regarding the study as a whole: Five TRBV segments appeared more often in patients than in controls, and TRBV5-6, TRBV5-1 and TRBV20-1 were among these.

Deletions cut 4 bases from V and 2 bases from J, with 15 bases between. Germline assignment: CDR1 SQVTM and CDR2 ANQGSEA. This CDR3 spans 14 amino acids. Turning to this clonotype: The antigen remains unidentified.

Prepared TCR beta cDNA libraries contained unique molecular identifiers. MiXCR, applied by TCRdb to the PCR reads, yields one record per CDR3 protein. Of 750,000 to 950,000 distinct CDR3 sequences in the sample, approximately 50% were seen once. This clonotype originated in a girl aged 5-17 years with multiple sclerosis. This rearrangement joins TRBV29-1 to TRBJ2-7; weak D call: TRBD1 (5 bases). Source material: blood. The CDR3 nucleotides are TGCAGCGTTGGGGAATGGCAGGGCGCCTACGAGCAGTACTTC. This codes for CSVGEWQGAYEQYF.